This TCR beta chain was retrieved from a study of T cells in narcolepsy (dated by TCRdb to 2017 to 2018). Notes on the research overall: Patients with narcolepsy type 1 or type 2 (NT1, NT2) and healthy control donors were enrolled in the study. To look for autoreactive T cells in narcolepsy patients that target self-antigens of hypocretin neurons (hypocretin, TRIB2), the study used TCR Vbeta sequencing to follow clonotypes in blood and CSF. The research as a whole found: HCRT-specific and TRIB2-specific autoreactive clonotypes were highlighted in plots that compared CD4+ T cell clonotypes in CSF versus blood from the same patient. According to the report, autoreactive clonotypes were detected serially in the blood of the same patients and of different patients, but not in healthy controls. No sequences matching autoreactive T cell clones were present in some of the blood memory CD4+ repertoires from patients and controls. Numbers of sequenced blood memory CD4+ clonotypes were comparable, with averages of about 39,494 in patients and 30,000 to 35,000 in controls.

V is pared back by 3 bases and J by 5 bases, with 10 bases lying between the germline termini. The CDR3 holds 13 amino acids from the cysteine to the phenylalanine. Of all the DNA, just the CDR3 is kept, 39 bases in frame from base 1. Taken from the germline V gene, the CDR1 and CDR2 loops are ENHRY and SYGVKD. The protocol used for the library was the immunoSEQ multiplex PCR assay. The table was pulled from immuneACCESS by TCRdb, which kept in-frame rearrangements only. Such tables lose some clones; where checked, under half of the loss comes from unresolved V genes, and the rest has no known cause. This sample comprises about 30,000 clones, roughly 80% of them detected only once. The top ten clonotypes cover 0.55% to 0.8% of the sample. On this clone: Its antigen has not been determined. Per-base quality was not reported, and no clone a single base away is much larger than it.

Memory CD4+ T cells were sorted ex vivo from peripheral blood of narcolepsy patients and healthy controls for TCR Vbeta sequencing. Specimen: memory (CD45RA-) CD4+ T cells from blood. The cell subset or site label, read with the paper, signifies: memory T cells sorted ex vivo from peripheral blood. The rearrangement combines TRBV10-3 with TRBJ1-2, with a weak D call of TRBD1 (6 bases match). The clonotype was recovered from a human donor in good health. In nucleotide form, the sequence is TGTGCCATCAGTGAAGGGACACAGTATGGCTACACCTTC. Its translation is CAISEGTQYGYTF.